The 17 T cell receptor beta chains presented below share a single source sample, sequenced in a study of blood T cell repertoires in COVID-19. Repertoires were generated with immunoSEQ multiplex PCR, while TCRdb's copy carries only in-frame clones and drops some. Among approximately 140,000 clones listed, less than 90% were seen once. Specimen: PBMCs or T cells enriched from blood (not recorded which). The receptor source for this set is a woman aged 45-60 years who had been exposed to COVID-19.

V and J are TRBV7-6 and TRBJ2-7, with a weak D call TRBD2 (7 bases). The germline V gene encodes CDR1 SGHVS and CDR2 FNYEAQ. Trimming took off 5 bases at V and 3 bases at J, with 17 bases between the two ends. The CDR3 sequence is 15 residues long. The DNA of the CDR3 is TGTGCCAGCAGCCCTGGAGGGGGGGGAAGCTACGAGCAGTACTTC. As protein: CASSPGGGGSYEQYF.

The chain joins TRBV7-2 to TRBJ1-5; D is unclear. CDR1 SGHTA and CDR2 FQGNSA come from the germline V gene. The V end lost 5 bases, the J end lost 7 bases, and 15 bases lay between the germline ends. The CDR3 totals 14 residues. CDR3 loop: CASSEGPGSQPQHF. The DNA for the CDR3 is TGTGCCAGCAGCGAAGGTCCGGGAAGCCAGCCCCAGCATTTT.

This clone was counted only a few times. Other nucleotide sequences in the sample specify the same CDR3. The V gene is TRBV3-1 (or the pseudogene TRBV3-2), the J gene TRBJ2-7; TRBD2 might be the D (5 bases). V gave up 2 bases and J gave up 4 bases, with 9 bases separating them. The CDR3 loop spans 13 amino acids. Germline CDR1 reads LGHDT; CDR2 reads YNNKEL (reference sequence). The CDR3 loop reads CASSQRGGYEQYF. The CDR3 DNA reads TGTGCCAGCAGCCAACGGGGTGGGTACGAGCAGTACTTC.

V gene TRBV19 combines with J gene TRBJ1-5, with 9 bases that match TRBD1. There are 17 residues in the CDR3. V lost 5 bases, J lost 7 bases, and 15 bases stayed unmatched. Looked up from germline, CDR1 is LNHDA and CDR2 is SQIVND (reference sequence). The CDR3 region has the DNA TGTGCCAGTAGTTTCCTCCGGACAGGGGAGGTAAGACAGCCCCAGCATTTT. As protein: CASSFLRTGEVRQPQHF.

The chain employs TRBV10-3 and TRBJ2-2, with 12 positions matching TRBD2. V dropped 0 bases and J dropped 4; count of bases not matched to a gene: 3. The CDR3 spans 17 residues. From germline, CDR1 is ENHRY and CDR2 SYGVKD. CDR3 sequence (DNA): TGTGCCATCAGTGAGTCCCGGGGACTAGCGGGCACCGGGGAGCTGTTTTTT. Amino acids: CAISESRGLAGTGELFF.

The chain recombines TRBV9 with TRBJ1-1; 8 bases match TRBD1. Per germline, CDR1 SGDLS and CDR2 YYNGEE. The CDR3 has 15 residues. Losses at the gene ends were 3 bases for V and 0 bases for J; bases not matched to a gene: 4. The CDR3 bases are TGTGCCAGCAGCGCGACAGGGGCCATGAACACTGAAGCTTTCTTT. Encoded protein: CASSATGAMNTEAFF.

The CDR3 spells CASSLSRGEGQPQHF. Written as DNA, the CDR3 is TGTGCCAGCAGTTTATCTCGGGGAGAAGGACAGCCCCAGCATTTT. The chain has TRBV27 and TRBJ1-5, with unresolved D. This CDR3 region has 15 residues. Trimming removed 0 bases from V and 7 bases from J, with 13 bases in between. Germline CDR1 reads MNHEY; CDR2 reads SMNVEV (reference sequence).

The CDR3 DNA reads as TGTGCCAGTAGTATTAAGGGGAATTCACCCCTCCACTTT. Protein: CASSIKGNSPLHF. This chain joins TRBV19 and TRBJ1-6; D might be TRBD1 (5 bases). This CDR3 comprises 13 residues. Germline loops: CDR1 LNHDA, CDR2 SQIVND (reference sequence). The V end was cut by 3 bases, the J end by 7 bases, with 7 bases between.

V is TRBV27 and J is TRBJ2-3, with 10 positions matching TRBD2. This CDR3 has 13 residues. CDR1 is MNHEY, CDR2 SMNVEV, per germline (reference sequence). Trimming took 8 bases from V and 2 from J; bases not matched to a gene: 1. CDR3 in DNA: TGTGCCAGCGGACTAGCGGACACAGATACGCAGTATTTT. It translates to CASGLADTDTQYF.

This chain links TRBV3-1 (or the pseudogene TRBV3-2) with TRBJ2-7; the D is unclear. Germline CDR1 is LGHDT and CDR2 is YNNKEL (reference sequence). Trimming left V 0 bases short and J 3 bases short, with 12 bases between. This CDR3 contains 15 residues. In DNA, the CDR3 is TGTGCCAGCAGCCAAGAAGCGAGTCTTAGCTACGAGCAGTACTTC. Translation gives CASSQEASLSYEQYF.

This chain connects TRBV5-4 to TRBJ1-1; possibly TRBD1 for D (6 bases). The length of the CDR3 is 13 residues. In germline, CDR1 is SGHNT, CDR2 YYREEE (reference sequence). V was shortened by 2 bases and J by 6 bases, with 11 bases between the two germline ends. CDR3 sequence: CASSFRGASEAFF. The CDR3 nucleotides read TGTGCCAGCAGCTTCCGGGGGGCTTCTGAAGCTTTCTTT.

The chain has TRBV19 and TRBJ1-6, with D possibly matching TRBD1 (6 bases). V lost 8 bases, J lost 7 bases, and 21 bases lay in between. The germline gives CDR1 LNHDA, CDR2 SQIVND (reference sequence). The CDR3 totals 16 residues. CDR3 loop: CASYPQRDNRNSPLHF. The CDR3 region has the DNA TGTGCCAGTTATCCCCAGAGGGACAATCGGAATTCACCCCTCCACTTT.

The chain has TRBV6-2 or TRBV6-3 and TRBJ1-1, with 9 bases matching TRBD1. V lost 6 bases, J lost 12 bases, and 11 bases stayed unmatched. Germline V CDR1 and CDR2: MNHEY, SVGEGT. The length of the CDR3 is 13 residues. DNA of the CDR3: TGTGCCAGCAGCCGGGGACAGGGAAGAGAAACTTTCTTT. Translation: CASSRGQGRETFF.

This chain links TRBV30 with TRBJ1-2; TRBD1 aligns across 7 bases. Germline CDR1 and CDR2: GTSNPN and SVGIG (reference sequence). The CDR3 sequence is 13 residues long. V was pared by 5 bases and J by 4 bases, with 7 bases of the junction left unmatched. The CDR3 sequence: CAWGRDRPYGYTF. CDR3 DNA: TGTGCCTGGGGGCGGGACAGACCCTATGGCTACACCTTC.

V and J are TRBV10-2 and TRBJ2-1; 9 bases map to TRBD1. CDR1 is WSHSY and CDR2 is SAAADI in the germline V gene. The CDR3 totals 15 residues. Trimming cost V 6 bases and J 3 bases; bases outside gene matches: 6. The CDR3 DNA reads TGCGCCAGCAGAGAACGACAGGGGGACTACAATGAGCAGTTCTTC. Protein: CASRERQGDYNEQFF.

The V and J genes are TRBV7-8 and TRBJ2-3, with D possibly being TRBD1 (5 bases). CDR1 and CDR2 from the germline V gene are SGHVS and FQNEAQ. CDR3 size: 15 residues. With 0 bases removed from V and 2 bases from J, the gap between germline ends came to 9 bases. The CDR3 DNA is TGTGCCAGCAGCTTAGCGACAGCATCCACAGATACGCAGTATTTT. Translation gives CASSLATASTDTQYF.

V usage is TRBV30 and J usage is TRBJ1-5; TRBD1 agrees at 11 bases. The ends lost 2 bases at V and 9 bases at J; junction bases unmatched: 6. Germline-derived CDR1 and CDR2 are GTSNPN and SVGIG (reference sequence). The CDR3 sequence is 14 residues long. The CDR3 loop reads CAWSTGQGVGPQHF. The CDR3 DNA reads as TGTGCCTGGAGTACGGGACAGGGGGTGGGGCCCCAGCATTTT.